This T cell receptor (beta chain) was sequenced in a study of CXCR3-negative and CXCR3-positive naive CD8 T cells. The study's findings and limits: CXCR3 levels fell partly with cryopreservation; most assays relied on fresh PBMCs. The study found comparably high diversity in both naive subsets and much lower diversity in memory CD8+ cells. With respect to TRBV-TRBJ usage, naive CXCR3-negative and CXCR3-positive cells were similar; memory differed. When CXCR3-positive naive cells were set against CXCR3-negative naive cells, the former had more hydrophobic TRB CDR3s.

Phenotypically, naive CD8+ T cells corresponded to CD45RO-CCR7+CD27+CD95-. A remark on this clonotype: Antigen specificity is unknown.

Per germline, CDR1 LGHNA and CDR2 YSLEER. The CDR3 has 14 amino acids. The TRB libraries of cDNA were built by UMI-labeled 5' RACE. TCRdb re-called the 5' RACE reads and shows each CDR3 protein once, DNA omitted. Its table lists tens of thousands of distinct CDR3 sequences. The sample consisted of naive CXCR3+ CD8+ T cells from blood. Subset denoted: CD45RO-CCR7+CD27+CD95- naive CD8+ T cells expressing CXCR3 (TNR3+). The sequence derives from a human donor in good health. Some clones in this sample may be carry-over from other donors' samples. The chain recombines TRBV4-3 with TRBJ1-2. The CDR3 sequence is CASSQDSSGRGYTF.